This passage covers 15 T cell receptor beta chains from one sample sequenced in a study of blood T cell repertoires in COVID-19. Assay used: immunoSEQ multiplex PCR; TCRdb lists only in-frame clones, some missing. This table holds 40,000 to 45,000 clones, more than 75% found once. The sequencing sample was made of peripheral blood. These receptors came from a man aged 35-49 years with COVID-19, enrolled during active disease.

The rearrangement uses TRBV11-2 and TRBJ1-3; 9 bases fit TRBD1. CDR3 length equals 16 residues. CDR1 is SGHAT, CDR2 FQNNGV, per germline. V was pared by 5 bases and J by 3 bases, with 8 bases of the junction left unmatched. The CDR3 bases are TGTGCCAGCAGCATCACGGGACAGGGATATGGAAACACCATATATTTT. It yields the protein CASSITGQGYGNTIYF.

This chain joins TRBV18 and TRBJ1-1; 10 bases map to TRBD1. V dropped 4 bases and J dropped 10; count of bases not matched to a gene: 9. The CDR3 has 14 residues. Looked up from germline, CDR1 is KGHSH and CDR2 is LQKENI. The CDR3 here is CASSRGTGANGAFF. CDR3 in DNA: TGTGCCAGCTCACGAGGGACAGGGGCTAATGGAGCTTTCTTT.

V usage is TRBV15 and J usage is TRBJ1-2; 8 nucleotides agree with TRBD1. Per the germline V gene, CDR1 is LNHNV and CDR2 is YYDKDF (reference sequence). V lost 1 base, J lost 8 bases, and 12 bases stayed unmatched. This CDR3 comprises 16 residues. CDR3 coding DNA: TGTGCCACCAGCAGAGCCGGACAGGGAAGGGGTGGCGGCTACACCTTC. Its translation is CATSRAGQGRGGGYTF.

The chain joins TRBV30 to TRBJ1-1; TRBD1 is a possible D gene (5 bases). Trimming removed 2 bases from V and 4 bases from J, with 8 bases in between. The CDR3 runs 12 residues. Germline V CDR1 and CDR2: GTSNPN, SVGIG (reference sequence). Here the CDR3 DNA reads TGTGCCTGGAGTCAGACAGCCACTGAAGCTTTCTTT. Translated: CAWSQTATEAFF.

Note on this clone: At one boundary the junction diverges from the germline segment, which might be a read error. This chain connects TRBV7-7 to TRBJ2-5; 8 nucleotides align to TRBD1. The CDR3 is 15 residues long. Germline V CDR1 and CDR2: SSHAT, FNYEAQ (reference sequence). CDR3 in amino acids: CASSQGTGRRETQYF. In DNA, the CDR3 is TGTGCTAGCAGCCAAGGGACAGGCAGGCGAGAGACCCAGTACTTC.

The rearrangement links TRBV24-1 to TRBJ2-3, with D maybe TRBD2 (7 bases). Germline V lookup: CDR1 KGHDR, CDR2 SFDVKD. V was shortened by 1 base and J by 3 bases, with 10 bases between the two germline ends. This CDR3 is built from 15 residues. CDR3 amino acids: CATSDFEGGTDTQYF. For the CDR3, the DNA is TGTGCCACCAGTGATTTTGAGGGGGGGACAGATACGCAGTATTTT.

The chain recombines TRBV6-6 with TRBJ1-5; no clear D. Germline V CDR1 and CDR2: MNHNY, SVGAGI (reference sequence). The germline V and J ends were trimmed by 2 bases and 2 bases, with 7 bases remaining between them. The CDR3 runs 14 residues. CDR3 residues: CASSYPEGNQPQHF. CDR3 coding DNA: TGTGCCAGCAGTTACCCGGAGGGCAATCAGCCCCAGCATTTT.

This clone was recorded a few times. In DNA, the CDR3 is TGTGCCAGCAGCCGCCTAACCGGGACAGAGAACACTGAAGCTTTCTTT. Translating it yields CASSRLTGTENTEAFF. This chain uses TRBV7-8 with TRBJ1-1, with TRBD1 matching 7 bases. V gave up 5 bases and J gave up 1 base; unmatched junction bases: 10. This CDR3 has 16 residues. Germline loops: CDR1 SGHVS, CDR2 FQNEAQ.

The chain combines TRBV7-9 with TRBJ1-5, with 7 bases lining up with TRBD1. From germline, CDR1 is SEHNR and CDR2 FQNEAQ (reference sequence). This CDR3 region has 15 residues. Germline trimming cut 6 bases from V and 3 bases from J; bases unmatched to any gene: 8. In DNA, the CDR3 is TGTGCCAGCAGTCACGACAGGGTCATCAATCAGCCCCAGCATTTT. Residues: CASSHDRVINQPQHF.

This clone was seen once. The CDR3 sequence: CATSDTGGAAPYGYTF. DNA for the CDR3: TGTGCCACCAGTGATACAGGGGGCGCAGCCCCGTATGGCTACACCTTC. V is TRBV24-1 and J is TRBJ1-2; the match to TRBD1 covers 9 bases. The length of the CDR3 is 16 residues. The germline CDR1 and CDR2 sequences are KGHDR and SFDVKD. J was trimmed by 5 bases and V by 3 bases; bases with no gene match: 9.

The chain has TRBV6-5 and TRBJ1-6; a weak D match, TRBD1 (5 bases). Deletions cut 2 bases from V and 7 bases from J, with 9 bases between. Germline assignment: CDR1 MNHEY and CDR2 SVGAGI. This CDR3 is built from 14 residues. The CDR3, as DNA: TGTGCCAGCAGTTACGGGGCTCCCAATTCACCCCTCCACTTT. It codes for CASSYGAPNSPLHF.

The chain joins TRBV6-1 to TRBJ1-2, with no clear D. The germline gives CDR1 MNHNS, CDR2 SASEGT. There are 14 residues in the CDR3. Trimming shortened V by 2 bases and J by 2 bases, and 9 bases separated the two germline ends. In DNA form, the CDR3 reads TGTGCCAGCAGTGAAATGGCCCAGAACTATGGCTACACCTTC. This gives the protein CASSEMAQNYGYTF.

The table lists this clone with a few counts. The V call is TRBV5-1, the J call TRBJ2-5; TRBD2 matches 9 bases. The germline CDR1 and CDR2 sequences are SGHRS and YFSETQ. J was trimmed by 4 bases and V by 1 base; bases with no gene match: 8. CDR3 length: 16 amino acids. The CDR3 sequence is CASSLPGGGAGETQYF. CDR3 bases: TGCGCCAGCAGCTTGCCCGGCGGGGGGGCCGGAGAGACCCAGTACTTC. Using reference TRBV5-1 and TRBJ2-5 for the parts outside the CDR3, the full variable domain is KAGVTQTPRYLIKTRGQQVTLSCSPISGHRSVSWYQQTPGQGLQFLFEYFSETQRNKGNFPGRFSGRQFSNSRSEMNVSTLELGDSALYLCASSLPGGGAGETQYFGPGTRLLVL.

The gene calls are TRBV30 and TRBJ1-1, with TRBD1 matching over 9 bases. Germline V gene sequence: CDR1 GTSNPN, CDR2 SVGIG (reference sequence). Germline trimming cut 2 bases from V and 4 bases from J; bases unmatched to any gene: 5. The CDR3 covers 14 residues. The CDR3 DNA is TGTGCCTGGAGTCAACAGGGGGCGAGCACTGAAGCTTTCTTT. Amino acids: CAWSQQGASTEAFF.

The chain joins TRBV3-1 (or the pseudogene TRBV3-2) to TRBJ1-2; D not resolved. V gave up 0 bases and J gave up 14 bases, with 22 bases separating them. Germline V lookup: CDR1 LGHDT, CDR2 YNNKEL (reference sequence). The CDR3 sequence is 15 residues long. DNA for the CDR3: TGTGCCAGCAGCCAAGATCTTATCACAGAGACAAGGTCGACCTTC. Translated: CASSQDLITETRSTF.